The 2 T cell receptor beta chains below all came from one sample that was sequenced in a study of long-term antiretroviral therapy in people with HIV (dated 2022 in TCRdb). Sequencing of the TRB variable region was done with the immunoSEQ hsTCRB v3.0 assay at survey level resolution. The table comes from immuneACCESS by way of TCRdb, which keeps in-frame sequences with V and J called. Part of the clones is missing from these tables; in studies checked, under half for an unresolved V gene and the rest for unknown reasons. Here the sample has over 15,000 clones; about four fifths occur a single time. Approximately 8% of the sample rests with the top ten. The specimen comprised unsorted PBMCs, sampled 0.9 years after starting antiretroviral therapy. The receptor source for this set is a man between 18 and 35 years old with HIV.

The chain combines TRBV30 with TRBJ1-1; D is unresolved. Germline V lookup: CDR1 GTSNPN, CDR2 SVGIG (reference sequence). There are 12 residues in the CDR3. Trimming removed 1 base from V and 4 bases from J, with 7 bases in between. This CDR3 is CAWSGWGTEAFF. The CDR3 bases are TGTGCCTGGAGTGGCTGGGGCACTGAAGCTTTCTTT. Supplemented by reference TRBV30 and TRBJ1-1, the full variable domain reads SQTIHQWPATLVQPVGSPLSLECTVEGTSNPNLYWYRQAAGRGLQLLFYSVGIGQISSEVPQNLSASRPQDRQFILSSKKLLLSDSGFYLCAWSGWGTEAFFGQGTRLTVV.

The chain recombines TRBV27 with TRBJ2-2, with D perhaps TRBD2 (5 bases). The CDR3 contains 16 residues. V lost 4 bases, J lost 0 bases, and 12 bases lay in between. Germline CDR1 and CDR2: MNHEY and SMNVEV (reference sequence). The CDR3 here is CASSSPGSANTGELFF. CDR3 sequence (DNA): TGTGCCAGCAGTTCCCCGGGTAGCGCGAACACCGGGGAGCTGTTTTTT.